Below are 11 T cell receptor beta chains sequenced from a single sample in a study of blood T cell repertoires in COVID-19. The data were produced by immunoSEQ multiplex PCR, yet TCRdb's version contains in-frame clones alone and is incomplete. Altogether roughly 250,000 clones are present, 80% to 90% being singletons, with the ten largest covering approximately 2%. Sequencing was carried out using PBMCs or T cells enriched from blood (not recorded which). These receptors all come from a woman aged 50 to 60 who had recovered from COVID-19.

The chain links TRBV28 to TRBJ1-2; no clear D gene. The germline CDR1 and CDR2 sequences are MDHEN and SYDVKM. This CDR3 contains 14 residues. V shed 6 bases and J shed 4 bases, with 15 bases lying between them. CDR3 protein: CASSLRRTTYGYTF. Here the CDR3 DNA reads TGTGCCAGCAGCCTTCGACGGACTACCTATGGCTACACCTTC.

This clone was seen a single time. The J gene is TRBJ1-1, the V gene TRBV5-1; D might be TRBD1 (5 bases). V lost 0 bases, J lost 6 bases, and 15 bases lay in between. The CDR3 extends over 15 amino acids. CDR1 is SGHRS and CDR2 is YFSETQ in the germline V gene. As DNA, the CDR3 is TGCGCCAGCAGCTTGGAGGGCAGGGCCCTCGCTGAAGCTTTCTTT. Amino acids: CASSLEGRALAEAFF.

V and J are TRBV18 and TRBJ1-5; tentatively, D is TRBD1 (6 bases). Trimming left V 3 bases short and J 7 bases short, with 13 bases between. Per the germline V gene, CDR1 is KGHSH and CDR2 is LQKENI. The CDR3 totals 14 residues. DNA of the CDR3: TGTGCCAGCTCACCTACAGGGACGGGACAGCCCCAGCATTTT. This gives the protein CASSPTGTGQPQHF.

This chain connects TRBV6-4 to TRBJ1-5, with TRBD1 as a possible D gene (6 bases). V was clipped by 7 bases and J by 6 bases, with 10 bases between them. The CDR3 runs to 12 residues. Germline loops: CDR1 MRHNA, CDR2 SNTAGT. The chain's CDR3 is CASNRAGQPQHF. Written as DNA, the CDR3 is TGTGCCAGCAACAGGGCAGGTCAGCCCCAGCATTTT.

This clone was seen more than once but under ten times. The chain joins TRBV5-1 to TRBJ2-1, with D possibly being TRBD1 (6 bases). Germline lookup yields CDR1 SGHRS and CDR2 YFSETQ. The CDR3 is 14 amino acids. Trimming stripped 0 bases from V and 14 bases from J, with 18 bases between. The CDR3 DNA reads TGCGCCAGCAGCTTGGCTCAGGGGTCCTTATTTGAGTTCTTC. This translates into CASSLAQGSLFEFF.

DNA of the CDR3: TGCAGCGTTGAAGACAGGGGAGATACGCAGTATTTT. Residues: CSVEDRGDTQYF. The chain links TRBV29-1 to TRBJ2-3; D perhaps matches TRBD1 (6 bases). The V and J ends lost 0 bases and 5 bases respectively, with 6 bases between them. Germline lookup yields CDR1 SQVTM and CDR2 ANQGSEA. CDR3 length equals 12 residues.

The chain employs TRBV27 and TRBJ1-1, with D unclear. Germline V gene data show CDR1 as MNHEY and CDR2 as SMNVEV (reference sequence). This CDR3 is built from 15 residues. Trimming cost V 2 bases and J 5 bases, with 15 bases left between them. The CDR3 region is CASSLRFEVVTEAFF. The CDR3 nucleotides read TGTGCCAGCAGTTTAAGGTTCGAGGTGGTGACTGAAGCTTTCTTT.

The CDR3 spells CASSLGAGEREQYF. CDR3 coding DNA: TGCGCCAGCAGCTTGGGGGCAGGGGAGCGGGAGCAGTACTTC. V and J are TRBV5-1 and TRBJ2-7; weak D call: TRBD1 (6 bases). Germline V gene sequence: CDR1 SGHRS, CDR2 YFSETQ. This CDR3 contains 14 residues. V was shortened by 0 bases and J by 7 bases, with 14 bases between the two germline ends.

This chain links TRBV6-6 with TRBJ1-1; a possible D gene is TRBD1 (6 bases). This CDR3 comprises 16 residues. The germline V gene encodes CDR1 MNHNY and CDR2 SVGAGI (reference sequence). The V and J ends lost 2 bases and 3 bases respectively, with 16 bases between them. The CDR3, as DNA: TGTGCCAGCAGTTACAGATTGGGTGGGGGCTACACTGAAGCTTTCTTT. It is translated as CASSYRLGGGYTEAFF.

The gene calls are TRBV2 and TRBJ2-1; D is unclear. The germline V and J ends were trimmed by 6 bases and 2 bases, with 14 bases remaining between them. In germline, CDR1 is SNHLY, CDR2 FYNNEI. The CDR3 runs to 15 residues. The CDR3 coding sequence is TGTGCCAGCAGGCGGTTCGTTTCGGCCTACAATGAGCAGTTCTTC. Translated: CASRRFVSAYNEQFF.

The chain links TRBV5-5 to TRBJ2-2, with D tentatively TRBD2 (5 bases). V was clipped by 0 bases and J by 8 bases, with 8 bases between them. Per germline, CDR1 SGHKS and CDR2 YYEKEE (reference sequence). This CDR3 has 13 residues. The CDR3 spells CASSLGGFGELFF. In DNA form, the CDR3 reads TGTGCCAGCAGCTTGGGAGGGTTTGGGGAGCTGTTTTTT.